The present T cell receptor (beta chain) was sequenced within a study of shared clonotypes between healthy human individuals. General study points: Researchers found naive subsets generally carried larger estimated richness than memory subsets.

Only in-frame clones appear in the TCRdb table, and some are missing; sequencing was by immunoSEQ multiplex PCR. The repertoire consists of about 2.3 million clones, with 85% to 95% occurring once and the leading ten covering 0.3% to 0.4%. CDR3 length: 15 residues. CDR1 and CDR2 from the germline V gene are LNHDA and SQIVND (reference sequence). Losses at the gene ends were 3 bases for V and 9 bases for J; bases not matched to a gene: 11. In the case of this clone: Its target is unknown.

This TCR was recovered from a man in his late teens or twenties in good health. Some clones in this sample may be carry-over from other donors' samples. V and J are TRBV19 and TRBJ2-4, with 7 bases identical to TRBD1. Sample: naive CD4+ T cells from PBMCs. Stated subset: CD45RA+ positively selected. Here the CDR3 DNA reads TGTGCCAGTAGTATCCGTCGAGACAGGGAAGGCATTCAGTACTTC. It specifies CASSIRRDREGIQYF.